Below are 26 T cell receptor beta chains sequenced from a single sample in a study of CD8+CD57+ T cells in acquired aplastic anemia. The TCR beta profiling, which covered VDJ combination and CDR3 sequence, was carried out using genomic DNA as the template. TCRdb reprocessed the reads with MiXCR, giving one entry per CDR3 protein. Of tens of thousands of distinct CDR3 sequences in the sample, around 44% were seen once. Sequencing used sorted CD4+, CD8+, or CD8+CD57+ T cells (not recorded which) from PBMCs. The receptor source for this set is a human donor in good health, serving as a control.

The chain has TRBV12-3 or TRBV12-4 and TRBJ2-6; weak D call: TRBD1 (5 bases). This CDR3 region has 18 residues. Trimming took off 1 base at V and 2 bases at J, with 15 bases between the two ends. The CDR3 DNA sequence: TGTGCCAGCAGTTTAGTGGGGCAGGGTAGTGCTGGGGCCAACGTCCTGACTTTC. Amino acids: CASSLVGQGSAGANVLTF.

This clonotype was observed a handful of times. The V and J genes are TRBV12-3 or TRBV12-4 and TRBJ2-7; TRBD2 is a possible D gene (7 bases). V shed 3 bases and J shed 6 bases, with 12 bases lying between them. This CDR3 is built from 13 residues. The CDR3 protein is CASSFRRGGEQYF. The CDR3 nucleotides read TGTGCCAGCAGTTTTCGGAGGGGGGGCGAGCAGTACTTC.

The genes are TRBV11-2 and TRBJ2-7; 10 bases agree with TRBD1. J was trimmed by 1 base and V by 11 bases; bases with no gene match: 14. The CDR3 is 16 residues long. Germline V gene sequence: CDR1 SGHAT, CDR2 FQNNGV. The CDR3 region is CAGRPHGQGVSYEQYF. CDR3 in DNA: TGTGCCGGCCGCCCCCACGGACAGGGGGTGTCCTACGAGCAGTACTTC.

This chain joins TRBV29-1 and TRBJ2-1; D may correspond to TRBD1 or TRBD2 (5 bases each). The length of the CDR3 is 9 residues. V was shortened by 8 bases and J by 11 bases, with 10 bases between the two germline ends. Germline loops: CDR1 SQVTM, CDR2 ANQGSEA. The CDR3 region has the DNA TGCAGCTTGGGACCGCAGCAGTTCTTC. Its translation: CSLGPQQFF.

This clonotype was observed many times. The genes are TRBV7-9 and TRBJ2-1; 9 nucleotides agree with TRBD2. Germline CDR1 reads SEHNR; CDR2 reads FQNEAQ (reference sequence). CDR3 length: 14 residues. V shed 4 bases and J 6 bases; nucleotides not matched to a gene: 4. CDR3 sequence (DNA): TGTGCCAGCAGCTCCGGGACTAGCCCCAATGAGCAGTTCTTC. This gives the protein CASSSGTSPNEQFF.

This clonotype was observed once. The chain recombines TRBV29-1 with TRBJ1-2; D call uncertain. CDR1 is SQVTM and CDR2 is ANQGSEA in the germline V gene. The V end was cut by 3 bases, the J end by 4 bases, with 12 bases between. This CDR3 has 13 amino acids. In nucleotides, the CDR3 is TGCAGCGTTGAGACCTATGGCCCCTATGGCTACACCTTC. Protein sequence: CSVETYGPYGYTF.

CDR3 in DNA: TGTGCCACCAGTGCCGAGACTAATCAGCCCCAGCATTTT. Translating gives CATSAETNQPQHF. The V and J genes are TRBV24-1 and TRBJ1-5, with unresolved D. Germline CDR1 reads KGHDR; CDR2 reads SFDVKD. The CDR3 runs 13 residues. V shed 5 bases and J shed 4 bases, with 8 bases lying between them.

The gene calls are TRBV15 and TRBJ2-7, with D possibly TRBD2 on 6 matching bases. CDR1 and CDR2 (germline): LNHNV, YYDKDF (reference sequence). The CDR3 runs 17 residues. V lost 5 bases and J lost 0, with 20 bases in between. The CDR3 spells CATSQGTSGPSSYEQYF. DNA for the CDR3: TGTGCCACCAGCCAGGGAACGAGCGGGCCAAGCTCCTACGAGCAGTACTTC.

The sample holds many counts of this clonotype. The V and J genes are TRBV19 and TRBJ2-3, with D maybe TRBD2 (6 bases). Trimming removed 4 bases at V and 3 bases at J, with 11 bases between. The CDR3 sequence is 14 residues long. The germline gives CDR1 LNHDA, CDR2 SQIVND (reference sequence). The CDR3: CASSSGAGTDTQYF. CDR3 nucleotides: TGTGCCAGTAGTAGCGGGGCGGGAACAGATACGCAGTATTTT.

This clonotype showed up many times. CDR3 nucleotides: TGTGCCAGCAGCTGGGGGACAAACTATGGCTACACCTTC. Its protein is CASSWGTNYGYTF. The rearrangement links TRBV5-5 to TRBJ1-2; weak D call: TRBD1 (6 bases). Deletions cut 3 bases from V and 2 bases from J, with 8 bases between. Germline V CDR1 and CDR2: SGHKS, YYEKEE (reference sequence). The CDR3 consists of 13 residues.

On this clonotype itself: A much larger clone lies a single base off, so this may be a read error. The chain combines TRBV20-1 with TRBJ1-1; D might be TRBD1 (6 bases). The length of the CDR3 is 14 residues. V was shortened by 4 bases and J by 3 bases, with 15 bases between the two germline ends. Germline CDR1 DFQATT, CDR2 SNEGSKA (reference sequence). The CDR3 DNA reads as TGCAGTGCTACGGACGACAGGTTGGACACTGAAGCTTTCTTT. It is translated as CSATDDRLDTEAFF.

This clonotype showed up just a few times. The chain employs TRBV7-9 and TRBJ2-7, with D maybe TRBD2 (5 bases). Germline V gene sequence: CDR1 SEHNR, CDR2 FQNEAQ (reference sequence). The CDR3 spans 15 residues. V was trimmed by 4 bases and J by 1 base, leaving 14 bases between them. The CDR3 coding sequence is TGTGCCAGCAGCTCCCCCCGGACGGGATCCTACGAGCAGTACTTC. Protein sequence: CASSSPRTGSYEQYF.

CDR3 residues: CASRDQRWSSSNQPQHF. The CDR3, as DNA: TGTGCCAGCAGAGATCAAAGATGGTCAAGTAGCAATCAGCCCCAGCATTTT. This chain uses TRBV11-2 with TRBJ1-5; D ambiguous. The germline V gene has CDR1 SGHAT and CDR2 FQNNGV. Trimming stripped 6 bases from V and 0 bases from J, with 18 bases between. CDR3 length: 17 amino acids.

This clonotype was counted only a few times. The chain is built from TRBV6-1 and TRBJ2-2, with a tentative D call TRBD2 (5 bases). CDR3 length: 13 amino acids. Trimming shortened V by 5 bases and J by 8 bases, and 12 bases separated the two germline ends. The germline gives CDR1 MNHNS, CDR2 SASEGT. CDR3 DNA: TGTGCCAGCAGTACTAAGGGCGGGGGGGAGCTGTTTTTT. Translated, it gives CASSTKGGGELFF.

In the case of this clonotype: A clone one base away is much larger, so this may be a read error. This rearrangement joins TRBV9 to TRBJ1-1; D is possibly TRBD1 (5 bases). The CDR3 covers 15 residues. Germline V gene lookup returns CDR1 SGDLS and CDR2 YYNGEE. CDR3 residues: CASSGREGTNAEAFF. DNA for the CDR3: TGTGCCAGCAGCGGACGGGAGGGGACGAACGCTGAAGCTTTCTTT.

The V gene is TRBV29-1, the J gene TRBJ2-7, with D perhaps matching TRBD1 or TRBD2 (6 bases each). Germline lookup yields CDR1 SQVTM and CDR2 ANQGSEA. Trimming pared 4 bases from V and 7 bases from J, leaving 14 bases between. This CDR3 has 12 amino acids. CDR3 in DNA: TGCAGCGTTGCCCAGCGAGGGGGGGAGCAGTACTTC. Amino acids: CSVAQRGGEQYF.

Of note for this clonotype: Likely a read error: the CDR3 ends without its conserved phenylalanine or tryptophan. It is unclear where the CDR3 begins or ends on the DNA, so no DNA is shown, and the CDR3 is as TCRdb lists it. This rearrangement joins TRBV24-1 to TRBJ2-7; the D call in the table, TRBD1, was not verified against the DNA. Ends included, the CDR3 has 10 residues. Germline assignment: CDR1 KGHDR and CDR2 SFDVKD. Here the CDR3 reads CATSEDDLDR.

This clonotype has a single count. The chain carries TRBV10-3 and TRBJ2-7; unclear D gene. Germline values: CDR1 ENHRY, CDR2 SYGVKD. V was clipped by 3 bases and J by 5 bases, with 8 bases between them. CDR3 length equals 12 residues. CDR3 residues: CAISEDTDEQYF. CDR3 coding DNA: TGTGCCATCAGTGAAGACACTGACGAGCAGTACTTC.

This clonotype was detected once. V usage is TRBV29-1 and J usage is TRBJ2-3; D ambiguous. This CDR3 is built from 12 residues. Trimming removed 7 bases from V and 2 bases from J, with 10 bases in between. Germline CDR1 and CDR2: SQVTM and ANQGSEA. In nucleotides, the CDR3 is TGCAGCGGGCAGGCGACCACAGATACGCAGTATTTT. This gives the protein CSGQATTDTQYF.

The rearrangement uses TRBV27 and TRBJ1-3; D not certain. The V gene lost 6 bases and the J gene lost 2 bases, with 14 bases spanning the gap. The germline V gene has CDR1 MNHEY and CDR2 SMNVEV (reference sequence). The CDR3 spans 15 residues. CDR3 in amino acids: CASSRRSGPGNTIYF. DNA of the CDR3: TGTGCCAGCAGCCGAAGGTCCGGGCCTGGAAACACCATATATTTT.

The rearrangement links TRBV25-1 to TRBJ2-3, with 7 bases that match TRBD2. Germline loops: CDR1 MGHDK, CDR2 SYGVNS. Trimming took 8 bases from V and 2 from J; bases not matched to a gene: 7. CDR3 size: 14 residues. As DNA, the CDR3 is TGTGCCAGCGTTGACAGCGGGGACACAGATACGCAGTATTTT. It translates to CASVDSGDTDTQYF.

Concerning this clonotype itself: Being one base from a much bigger clone, this may be a read error. V usage is TRBV11-3 and J usage is TRBJ2-7; a possible D gene is TRBD2 (6 bases). The germline V gene has CDR1 SGHNT and CDR2 YENEEA. The V and J ends lost 1 base and 2 bases respectively, with 9 bases between them. The CDR3 loop spans 14 amino acids. The DNA for the CDR3 is TGTGCCAGCAGCTTAGGTCCTAGCGCCTACGAGCAGTACTTC. Amino acid sequence: CASSLGPSAYEQYF.

The CDR3, as DNA: TGCAGTGCTAGACGAGACAGGGTAACTGAAGCTTTCTTT. This codes for CSARRDRVTEAFF. V is TRBV20-1 and J is TRBJ1-1, with 7 positions matching TRBD1. The germline CDR1 and CDR2 sequences are DFQATT and SNEGSKA (reference sequence). V dropped 2 bases and J dropped 5; count of bases not matched to a gene: 5. This CDR3 contains 13 residues.

The chain joins TRBV6-1 to TRBJ2-5; maybe TRBD1 (6 bases). Germline V lookup: CDR1 MNHNS, CDR2 SASEGT. CDR3 length equals 14 residues. Trimming cost V 7 bases and J 3 bases, with 15 bases left between them. The CDR3 loop is CASKPGHSEETQYF. CDR3 in DNA: TGTGCCAGCAAACCGGGACACTCTGAAGAGACCCAGTACTTC.

The rearrangement uses TRBV10-3 and TRBJ1-6; possible D gene TRBD1, 5 bases. Per germline, CDR1 ENHRY and CDR2 SYGVKD. CDR3 size: 14 residues. V was pared by 2 bases and J by 9 bases, with 11 bases between. The CDR3 DNA is TGTGCCATCAGTGAGGGGGGATTGGGTTCACCCCTCCACTTT. It codes for CAISEGGLGSPLHF.

This clonotype has a count of ten or more. V usage is TRBV12-3 or TRBV12-4 and J usage is TRBJ1-6; no clear D. The CDR3 length is 15 residues. Trimming shortened V by 6 bases and J by 3 bases, and 12 bases separated the two germline ends. In nucleotides, the CDR3 is TGTGCCAGCAGCTTTGGCACAGTCTATAATTCACCCCTCCACTTT. Protein: CASSFGTVYNSPLHF.